The 17 T cell receptor beta chains in this list originate from one sample, sequenced in a study of T cells in Graves' hyperthyroidism and ophthalmopathy. Amplification of TCR beta CDR3 regions was performed using RNA transcripts as template. The HTBI set primed first-round TCR CDR3 RT-PCR. TCRdb re-called the multiplex PCR reads with MiXCR, one entry per CDR3 protein. This table has 540,000 or so distinct CDR3 sequences, more than 15% appearing once. Sample: blood. These receptors all stem from a woman in her 30s with Graves' hyperthyroidism.

This clonotype was observed many times. This chain links TRBV5-1 with TRBJ1-1; a weak D match, TRBD1 (5 bases). Trimming removed 5 bases from V and 4 bases from J, with 18 bases in between. The CDR3 loop spans 15 amino acids. CDR1 is SGHRS and CDR2 is YFSETQ in the germline V gene. CDR3 protein: CASRPGEGWVTEAFF. CDR3 nucleotide sequence: TGCGCCAGCAGACCGGGGGAGGGATGGGTCACTGAAGCTTTCTTT. The full variable domain, rest sourced from reference TRBV5-1 and TRBJ1-1, is KAGVTQTPRYLIKTRGQQVTLSCSPISGHRSVSWYQQTPGQGLQFLFEYFSETQRNKGNFPGRFSGRQFSNSRSEMNVSTLELGDSALYLCASRPGEGWVTEAFFGQGTRLTVV.

This clonotype was recorded at least ten times. V is TRBV7-9 and J is TRBJ2-3, with TRBD2 identical over 9 bases. V lost 5 bases and J lost 2; bases outside the gene matches: 8. CDR3 length: 16 amino acids. Germline V lookup: CDR1 SEHNR, CDR2 FQNEAQ (reference sequence). CDR3 in DNA: TGTGCCAGCAGCGCCGGTGGACTAGCGCACACAGATACGCAGTATTTT. It specifies CASSAGGLAHTDTQYF.

The gene calls are TRBV19 and TRBJ1-5; D unclear. This CDR3 has 16 amino acids. With 5 bases removed from V and 10 bases from J, the gap between germline ends came to 24 bases. Germline values: CDR1 LNHDA, CDR2 SQIVND (reference sequence). CDR3 in amino acids: CASSWRAEQGLYPQHF. The CDR3 coding sequence is TGTGCCAGTAGTTGGCGGGCGGAACAAGGGTTGTATCCCCAGCATTTT.

Many counts were recorded for this clonotype. V is TRBV30 and J is TRBJ2-7, with no clear D. V lost 2 bases to trimming and J lost 2 bases, with 4 bases between them. Germline V gene data show CDR1 as GTSNPN and CDR2 as SVGIG (reference sequence). The CDR3 totals 11 residues. CDR3 region: CAWSPAYEQYF. The CDR3 nucleotides are TGTGCCTGGAGTCCAGCCTACGAGCAGTACTTC.

This chain joins TRBV5-1 and TRBJ2-7, with 10 bases that match TRBD1. The CDR3 contains 15 residues. CDR1 is SGHRS, CDR2 YFSETQ, per germline. Trimming removed 7 bases from V and 2 bases from J; junction bases left unmatched: 9. The CDR3 here is CASQLTGTGAYEQYF. The CDR3 DNA is TGCGCCAGCCAACTGACCGGGACAGGGGCCTACGAGCAGTACTTC. The whole variable domain, filled in from reference TRBV5-1 and TRBJ2-7, reads KAGVTQTPRYLIKTRGQQVTLSCSPISGHRSVSWYQQTPGQGLQFLFEYFSETQRNKGNFPGRFSGRQFSNSRSEMNVSTLELGDSALYLCASQLTGTGAYEQYFGPGTRLTVT.

The gene calls are TRBV5-1 and TRBJ2-1, with TRBD1 identical over 7 bases. The length of the CDR3 is 14 residues. The germline V gene has CDR1 SGHRS and CDR2 YFSETQ. V shed 0 bases, J shed 8 bases, and the junction held 5 bases outside the gene matches. CDR3 DNA: TGCGCCAGCAGCTTGGCCCAGGGGGTCGATGAGCAGTTCTTC. This codes for CASSLAQGVDEQFF.

This clonotype was detected many times. This rearrangement joins TRBV27 to TRBJ2-1; TRBD2 matches at 15 bases. J gave up 7 bases and V 8 bases, and 3 bases lay outside the gene matches. Germline CDR1 is MNHEY and CDR2 is SMNVEV (reference sequence). CDR3 size: 14 residues. The CDR3 spells CASLGTSGRNEQFF. For the CDR3, the DNA is TGTGCCAGCCTCGGGACTAGCGGGAGGAATGAGCAGTTCTTC.

In its sample, this clonotype was seen many times. The CDR3 loop is CSARNILAGANEQYF. The CDR3 bases are TGCAGTGCTAGAAATATCCTAGCGGGAGCCAACGAGCAGTACTTC. The rearrangement joins TRBV20-1 to TRBJ2-7, with 10 bases aligning to TRBD2. V shed 2 bases, J shed 5 bases, and the junction held 9 bases outside the gene matches. This CDR3 comprises 15 residues. The germline V gene has CDR1 DFQATT and CDR2 SNEGSKA (reference sequence).

The V call is TRBV24-1, the J call TRBJ2-1; 15 nucleotides line up with TRBD2. The CDR3 extends over 19 amino acids. In germline, CDR1 is KGHDR, CDR2 SFDVKD. V gave up 4 bases and J gave up 2 bases; unmatched junction bases: 8. CDR3 DNA: TGTGCCACCAGTGACCACGGACTAGCGGGAGGGTCACCCTACAATGAGCAGTTCTTC. Protein product: CATSDHGLAGGSPYNEQFF.

This clonotype was counted between two and nine times. The V call is TRBV9, the J call TRBJ2-3, with 8 bases identical to TRBD2. This CDR3 has 16 residues. CDR1 and CDR2 (germline): SGDLS, YYNGEE. V gave up 0 bases and J gave up 1 base; unmatched junction bases: 4. The CDR3 sequence is CASSVGTGGGTDTQYF. CDR3 sequence (DNA): TGTGCCAGCAGCGTAGGAACGGGAGGGGGCACAGATACGCAGTATTTT. The complete variable domain, with remaining parts taken from reference TRBV9 and TRBJ2-3, reads DSGVTQTPKHLITATGQRVTLRCSPRSGDLSVYWYQQSLDQGLQFLIQYYNGEERAKGNILERFSAQQFPDLHSELNLSSLELGDSALYFCASSVGTGGGTDTQYFGPGTRLTVL.

The rearrangement uses TRBV20-1 and TRBJ2-1, with D possibly TRBD1 on 5 matching bases. Germline-derived CDR1 and CDR2 are DFQATT and SNEGSKA (reference sequence). The germline V and J ends were trimmed by 3 bases and 6 bases, with 9 bases remaining between them. The CDR3 sequence is 12 residues long. CDR3 region: CSASRRANEQFF. CDR3 sequence (DNA): TGCAGTGCTAGCCGCAGGGCCAATGAGCAGTTCTTC.

The rearrangement links TRBV7-2 to TRBJ2-3, with unresolved D. The V end was cut by 4 bases, the J end by 7 bases, with 9 bases between. The germline gives CDR1 SGHTA, CDR2 FQGNSA. The CDR3 has 12 residues. CDR3 nucleotide sequence: TGTGCCAGCAGCTCTCTCAAGAATACGCAGTATTTT. It is translated as CASSSLKNTQYF.

Worth noting for this clonotype: A much larger clone lies a single base off, so this may be a read error. The chain links TRBV29-1 to TRBJ2-7, with D possibly being TRBD2 (5 bases). CDR1 and CDR2 from the germline V gene are SQVTM and ANQGSEA. The CDR3 contains 12 residues. CDR3 coding DNA: TGCGGCGTTGACACGGGGTCCTACGAGCAGTACTTC. This sequence encodes CGVDTGSYEQYF.

DNA for the CDR3: TGCAGCGTTGAATTAACAGCTGGAAACACCATATATTTT. Translated: CSVELTAGNTIYF. The chain uses TRBV29-1 and TRBJ1-3; D not certain. The CDR3 is made up of 13 amino acids. Trimming took 2 bases from V and 2 from J, leaving 7 bases between them. The germline V gene has CDR1 SQVTM and CDR2 ANQGSEA. Full variable domain (rest looked up from reference TRBV29-1 and TRBJ1-3): SAVISQKPSRDICQRGTSLTIQCQVDSQVTMMFWYRQQPGQSLTLIATANQGSEATYESGFVIDKFPISRPNLTFSTLTVSNMSPEDSSIYLCSVELTAGNTIYFGEGSWLTVV.

The genes are TRBV30 and TRBJ2-5, with D possibly TRBD2 on 6 matching bases. The CDR3 has 16 amino acids. Trimming cost V 4 bases and J 4 bases, with 22 bases left between them. Germline CDR1 and CDR2: GTSNPN and SVGIG (reference sequence). For the CDR3, the DNA is TGTGCCTGGACCCCACCCGGACTACCCCGGGGAGAGACCCAGTACTTC. Residues: CAWTPPGLPRGETQYF.

Points on this clonotype: Likely a read error: the CDR3 ends without its conserved phenylalanine or tryptophan. The chain employs TRBV14 and TRBJ2-3; the match to TRBD1 covers 9 bases. CDR3 length: 16 residues. V was clipped by 1 base and J by 3 bases; unmatched bases: 5. CDR1 is SGHDN, CDR2 FVKESK, per germline. CDR3 protein: CASSQGPDRGTDTQYL. In DNA form, the CDR3 reads TGTGCCAGCAGCCAAGGTCCGGACAGGGGAACAGATACGCAGTATCTT.

This clonotype occurred a few times. The V call is TRBV7-3, the J call TRBJ1-3; no definite D call. Germline CDR1 reads SGHTA; CDR2 reads FQGTGA. This CDR3 contains 19 residues. V was clipped by 3 bases and J by 0 bases, with 21 bases between them. CDR3 in amino acids: CASSFGGMSTADSGNTIYF. CDR3 coding DNA: TGTGCCAGCAGCTTTGGTGGCATGAGTACGGCCGACTCTGGAAACACCATATATTTT.